The clone carrying this T cell receptor beta chain was seen many times. Its antigen is unknown. Trimming took 4 bases from V and 3 from J; bases not matched to a gene: 3. Germline-derived CDR1 and CDR2 are LGHDT and YNNKEL (reference sequence). The CDR3 contains 14 residues. This sample is part of a study of CD8 T cells in ankylosing spondylitis. TCRdb processed the 5' RACE reads anew with MiXCR; each CDR3 protein has one entry. The repertoire holds around 130,000 distinct CDR3 sequences, with about 7% as singletons. Study results and caveats: Previous work reported some of these motif variants in the synovial fluid and blood of reactive arthritis. Typical of ankylosing spondylitis blood, it appeared, was a TCR beta motif of seven to nine highly homologous variants.

The genes are TRBV3-1 and TRBJ2-3, with 8 bases that match TRBD1. Sequencing was carried out using blood, either unsorted or a sorted T cell fraction (not recorded which). The receptor was isolated from a male donor with ankylosing spondylitis or in good health (not recorded which). The CDR3, as DNA: TGTGCCAGCAGCCCGGACAGGGTTACAGATACGCAGTATTTT. It specifies CASSPDRVTDTQYF.